These 24 T cell receptor beta chains originate from one sample sequenced in a study of T cells after yellow fever vaccination. TCRdb itself ran the 5' RACE reads through MiXCR, one entry per CDR3 protein. The sample lists roughly 70,000 distinct CDR3 sequences; about 7.7% were seen once. Sequencing was performed on CD8+ T cells sorted from PBMCs, taken on the day of the yellow fever booster vaccination. The source of these receptors is a man under 40 who received the YFV17D yellow fever vaccine.

This clonotype was counted only a few times. The gene calls are TRBV12-5 and TRBJ1-2; no definite D call. Per germline, CDR1 LGHNT and CDR2 FRNRAP. Trimming stripped 4 bases from V and 8 bases from J, with 8 bases between. This CDR3 has 11 amino acids. This chain's CDR3 is CASGSPGGYTF. CDR3 nucleotide sequence: TGTGCTAGTGGTTCCCCTGGAGGCTACACCTTC.

This sequence joins TRBV28 and TRBJ2-2, with 7 bases aligning to TRBD1. The J segment lost 6 bases and the V segment lost 5 bases, leaving 9 bases of the junction unmatched. Germline V gives CDR1 MDHEN, CDR2 SYDVKM. The CDR3 length is 15 residues. The CDR3 reads CASSRYPGGPGELFF. As DNA, the CDR3 is TGTGCCAGCAGTAGATACCCAGGGGGTCCCGGGGAGCTGTTTTTT.

By proportion, this clonotype is medium-sized. The genes are TRBV25-1 and TRBJ2-7; D unclear. The CDR3 spans 16 residues. V was cut by 4 bases and J by 5 bases, with 21 bases left in between. Per germline, CDR1 MGHDK and CDR2 SYGVNS. The CDR3 bases are TGTGCCAGCAGTGGCCATCCCAGCTTCAGGTTCCACGAGCAGTACTTC. It yields the protein CASSGHPSFRFHEQYF.

The chain combines TRBV25-1 with TRBJ2-5; D call uncertain. The CDR3 spans 11 residues. Per the germline V gene, CDR1 is MGHDK and CDR2 is SYGVNS. Here the CDR3 DNA reads TGTGCTTACGGCAGCCAAGAGACCCAGTACTTC. This translates into CAYGSQETQYF.

This clonotype was detected only a few times. The chain has TRBV12-3 or TRBV12-4 and TRBJ1-1, with D tentatively TRBD1 (5 bases). The CDR3 length is 13 residues. V was shortened by 5 bases and J by 3 bases, with 10 bases between the two germline ends. The CDR3 region is CASSMGVYTEAFF. The DNA of the CDR3 is TGTGCCAGCAGTATGGGGGTTTACACTGAAGCTTTCTTT.

On this clonotype: A much larger clone is a single base away; this may be a read error. The rearrangement links TRBV7-2 to TRBJ2-7; D is unclear. CDR1 SGHTA and CDR2 FQGNSA come from the germline V gene. This CDR3 has 11 residues. The CDR3: CASSLYHEKYF. The CDR3 DNA reads TGTGCCAGCAGCTTATACCACGAGAAGTACTTC.

This clonotype has just a few counts. The chain's CDR3 is CASSPYSTSQNYNEQFF. The CDR3 region has the DNA TGCGCCAGCAGCCCCTATTCTACTAGCCAAAACTACAATGAGCAGTTCTTC. The chain recombines TRBV4-3 with TRBJ2-1; D may be TRBD2 (6 bases). The CDR3 length is 17 residues. Trimming removed 4 bases from V and 3 bases from J, with 19 bases in between. Per the germline V gene, CDR1 is LGHNA and CDR2 is YSLEER.

In this sample, this clonotype turned up a few times. V and J are TRBV12-3 or TRBV12-4 and TRBJ2-7; D may match TRBD1 or TRBD2 (5 bases each). Trimming left V 8 bases short and J 3 bases short, with 14 bases between. The CDR3 is 13 residues long. CDR3 coding DNA: TGTGCCAGCTCCTTGGGGGAAAGCTACGAGCAGTACTTC. The encoded protein is CASSLGESYEQYF.

Within the sample, this clonotype is medium-sized. The chain combines TRBV30 with TRBJ2-7; D is ambiguous. V dropped 0 bases and J dropped 1 base, with 4 bases sitting between them. Germline assignment: CDR1 GTSNPN and CDR2 SVGIG (reference sequence). The CDR3 contains 12 residues. CDR3 sequence (DNA): TGTGCCTGGAGTGTCGGATCCTACGAGCAGTACTTC. Its translation: CAWSVGSYEQYF.

The table lists this clonotype with many counts. The chain joins TRBV5-1 to TRBJ2-1; the D is unclear. Germline CDR1 SGHRS, CDR2 YFSETQ. This CDR3 comprises 13 residues. Between the trimmed V and J ends, which lost 4 bases and 3 bases, there was a span of 8 bases. The CDR3 loop is CASSNGNYNEQFF. The CDR3 nucleotides read TGCGCCAGCAGCAACGGAAACTACAATGAGCAGTTCTTC.

This clonotype was observed a handful of times. V is TRBV6-4 and J is TRBJ2-3, with TRBD2 matching 10 bases. The CDR3 consists of 16 residues. CDR1 MRHNA and CDR2 SNTAGT come from the germline V gene. Trimming removed 3 bases from V and 6 bases from J; junction bases left unmatched: 9. CDR3 amino acids: CASSEEAGGPGDTQYF. CDR3 DNA sequence: TGTGCCAGCAGTGAAGAAGCGGGAGGGCCGGGGGATACGCAGTATTTT.

This clonotype has ten or more counts. The gene calls are TRBV7-9 and TRBJ2-3; perhaps TRBD2 as D (7 bases). Germline assignment: CDR1 SEHNR and CDR2 FQNEAQ (reference sequence). Trimming removed 2 bases at V and 2 bases at J, with 14 bases between. The CDR3 runs to 16 residues. The CDR3: CASSLWGGHDTDTQYF. DNA for the CDR3: TGTGCCAGCAGCTTATGGGGGGGCCACGACACAGATACGCAGTATTTT.

This clonotype was seen more than once but under ten times. The gene calls are TRBV7-9 and TRBJ1-5; the D gene is possibly TRBD1 (5 bases). V lost 4 bases to trimming and J lost 5 bases, with 15 bases between them. Germline V gives CDR1 SEHNR, CDR2 FQNEAQ (reference sequence). The CDR3 has 15 amino acids. CDR3 nucleotide sequence: TGTGCCAGCAGCTACGGAGCTGGGGGGGATCAGCCCCAGCATTTT. Translation: CASSYGAGGDQPQHF.

This clonotype was observed a few times. The chain joins TRBV5-1 to TRBJ1-4, with 8 bases that match TRBD1. This CDR3 contains 15 residues. J lost 5 bases, V lost 4 bases, and 7 bases had no gene match. CDR1 is SGHRS and CDR2 is YFSETQ in the germline V gene. The CDR3 DNA sequence: TGCGCCAGCAGCCAGGGACAGGTTAGGAATGAAAAACTGTTTTTT. Translation gives CASSQGQVRNEKLFF.

This clonotype showed up many times. This sequence joins TRBV9 and TRBJ2-3; 9 bases map to TRBD1. The CDR3 extends over 17 amino acids. Germline V gene lookup returns CDR1 SGDLS and CDR2 YYNGEE. With V trimmed by 3 bases and J by 2 bases, 10 bases remained unmatched. The CDR3 DNA follows: TGTGCCAGCAGCGCGGGAACCGGGACAGGGATCACAGATACGCAGTATTTT. The encoded protein is CASSAGTGTGITDTQYF.

The V gene is TRBV19, the J gene TRBJ2-7; TRBD1 matches 7 bases. The length of the CDR3 is 17 residues. Germline trimming cut 0 bases from V and 3 bases from J; bases unmatched to any gene: 11. The germline V gene has CDR1 LNHDA and CDR2 SQIVND (reference sequence). The CDR3 here is CASSIDFNRDSIYEQYF. The CDR3 bases are TGTGCCAGTAGTATAGATTTTAACCGGGACAGCATCTACGAGCAGTACTTC.

This chain joins TRBV7-8 and TRBJ2-7; D is unclear. Trimming cost V 5 bases and J 3 bases, with 11 bases left between them. Germline CDR1 is SGHVS and CDR2 is FQNEAQ. There are 13 residues in the CDR3. This CDR3 reads CASSTLKGYEQYF. The CDR3 DNA sequence: TGTGCCAGCAGCACCCTTAAGGGCTACGAGCAGTACTTC.

Only a few counts were recorded for this clonotype. V is TRBV5-1 and J is TRBJ2-7, with 9 bases matching TRBD1. The CDR3 covers 14 residues. J gave up 3 bases and V 4 bases, and 5 bases lay outside the gene matches. CDR1 is SGHRS, CDR2 YFSETQ, per germline. The CDR3 nucleotides read TGCGCCAGCAGCCCATGGACAGGGGACTACGAGCAGTACTTC. Translation: CASSPWTGDYEQYF.

This chain joins TRBV6-5 and TRBJ2-7, with 8 bases fitting TRBD1. CDR1 is MNHEY, CDR2 SVGAGI, per germline. V dropped 2 bases and J dropped 3; count of bases not matched to a gene: 6. CDR3 length equals 15 residues. This chain's CDR3 is CASSYGRQGYYEQYF. DNA of the CDR3: TGTGCCAGCAGTTACGGTCGACAGGGGTACTACGAGCAGTACTTC.

This clonotype was picked up many times. An end of the junction differs from the germline gene, which may be a read error. The chain combines TRBV15 with TRBJ2-4; TRBD1 matches 9 bases. Germline V gives CDR1 LNHNV, CDR2 YYDKDF (reference sequence). CDR3 length equals 16 residues. The CDR3 here is CATSGDTGTGTDIQYF. DNA for the CDR3: TGTGCCACCAGCGGAGATACCGGGACAGGGACGGACATTCAGTACTTC. Complete variable domain (other parts from reference TRBV15 and TRBJ2-4): DAMVIQNPRYQVTQFGKPVTLSCSQTLNHNVMYWYQQKSSQAPKLLFHYYDKDFNNEADTPDNFQSRRPNTSFCFLDIRSPGLGDTAMYLCATSGDTGTGTDIQYFGAGTRLSVL.

This clonotype has a handful of counts. The genes are TRBV4-2 and TRBJ1-2; D remains ambiguous. CDR1 and CDR2 (germline): LGHNA, YNFKEQ. The CDR3 loop spans 15 amino acids. Trimming removed 5 bases from V and 6 bases from J, with 19 bases in between. In nucleotides, the CDR3 is TGTGCCAGCAGCGGCCAACAAGGAGGGCGGGATGGCTACACCTTC. Translating it yields CASSGQQGGRDGYTF.

This clonotype was observed a handful of times. The rearrangement uses TRBV2 and TRBJ2-7; possible D gene TRBD2, 5 bases. Per the germline V gene, CDR1 is SNHLY and CDR2 is FYNNEI. The V gene lost 7 bases and the J gene lost 4 bases, with 14 bases spanning the gap. The CDR3 length is 13 residues. As DNA, the CDR3 is TGTGCCAGCACGTGGGCGGGCGAGTACGAGCAGTACTTC. This translates into CASTWAGEYEQYF.

There are a few counts of this clonotype. The chain uses TRBV7-9 and TRBJ2-5; tentative D call: TRBD1 (6 bases). Germline loops: CDR1 SEHNR, CDR2 FQNEAQ (reference sequence). The CDR3 has 15 amino acids. Between the trimmed V and J ends, which lost 4 bases and 2 bases, there was a span of 14 bases. CDR3 sequence (DNA): TGTGCCAGCAGCTCAGGGACACTAACTCAAGAGACCCAGTACTTC. Protein product: CASSSGTLTQETQYF.

This chain links TRBV12-3 or TRBV12-4 with TRBJ2-6, with TRBD2 as a possible D gene (7 bases). V lost 11 bases to trimming and J lost 1 base, with 27 bases between them. The CDR3 sequence is 19 residues long. The CDR3 reads CAFSILGGPGGSGANVLTF. CDR3 sequence (DNA): TGTGCCTTCAGTATCCTCGGGGGGCCTGGCGGGTCTGGGGCCAACGTCCTGACTTTC.